The clone carrying this TCR beta chain appeared a few times. Its target is unknown. The data are from a study of cytomegalovirus exposure and HLA in healthy donors. Turning to the study itself: When 350 to 500 donors were genotyped, approximately 81% of them were found to fall in the Caucasian-associated ancestry cluster.

Findings and limits, study-wide: The study put 150 or so TCR beta chains on its list as cytomegalovirus-associated.

Amplification used 60 Vbeta primers and 13 Jbeta primers. Produced via immunoSEQ multiplex PCR; TCRdb's table is partial and in-frame only. In the table there are hundreds of thousands of clones, more than 55% of which are singletons. Sequenced material: PBMCs. This sequence originates from a female donor in good health and CMV-seronegative.

The CDR3 protein is CASSPWDRGGYGAFF. Here the CDR3 DNA reads TGTGCCAGCAGTCCCTGGGACAGGGGGGGATACGGAGCTTTCTTT. This sequence joins TRBV28 and TRBJ1-1; 11 bases align to TRBD1. The CDR3 contains 15 residues. Germline V CDR1 and CDR2: MDHEN, SYDVKM. V trimming: 5 bases; J trimming: 10 bases; junction bases outside the gene matches: 12.